The T cell receptor beta chain described here comes from a study of Graves' ophthalmopathy and Graves' hyperthyroidism. Points from the study as a whole: With over 85% sensitivity and roughly 76% specificity, a 13-signature model separated ophthalmopathy from stable hyperthyroidism. Also, most clonotypes expanded in the thyroid above 0.001 frequency appeared in blood. Sensitivity reached 60% to 71% and specificity about 78% when the model predicted ophthalmopathy progression.

A word on this clonotype: No antigen is known for it.

Fresh peripheral blood (about 10 ml) yielded the PBMCs. RNA transcripts were the source from which TCR beta CDR3 regions were amplified. First-round RT-PCR employed HTBI primers, with a second-round multiplex PCR after it. Using its own MiXCR run on the multiplex PCR reads, TCRdb lists one record per CDR3 protein. The data contain approximately 700,000 distinct CDR3 sequences, roughly two fifths of them singletons. The V gene lost 3 bases and the J gene lost 4 bases, with 10 bases spanning the gap. The CDR3 consists of 14 residues. The germline CDR1 and CDR2 sequences are ENHRY and SYGVKD. This receptor was taken from an adult man with Graves' ophthalmopathy. This chain connects TRBV10-3 to TRBJ1-3; D is perhaps TRBD1 (6 bases). Sequenced: peripheral blood. CDR3 DNA sequence: TGTGCCATCAGTGACGCAGGGACAGGAAACACCATATATTTT. This translates into CAISDAGTGNTIYF.